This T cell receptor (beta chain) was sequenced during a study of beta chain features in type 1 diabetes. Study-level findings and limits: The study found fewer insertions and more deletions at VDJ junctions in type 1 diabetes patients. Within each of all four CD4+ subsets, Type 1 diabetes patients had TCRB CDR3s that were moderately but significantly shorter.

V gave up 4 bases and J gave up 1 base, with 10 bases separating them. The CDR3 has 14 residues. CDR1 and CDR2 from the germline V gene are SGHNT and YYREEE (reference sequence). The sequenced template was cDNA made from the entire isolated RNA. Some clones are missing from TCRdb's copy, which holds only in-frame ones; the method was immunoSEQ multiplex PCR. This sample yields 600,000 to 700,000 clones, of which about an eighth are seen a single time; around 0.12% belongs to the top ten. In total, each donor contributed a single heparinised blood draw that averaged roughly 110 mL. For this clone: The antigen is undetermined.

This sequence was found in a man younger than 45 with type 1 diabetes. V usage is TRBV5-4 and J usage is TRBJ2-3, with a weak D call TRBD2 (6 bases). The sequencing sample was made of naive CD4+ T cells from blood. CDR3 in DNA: TGTGCCAGCAGCGTGGGACTCCGCACAGATACGCAGTATTTT. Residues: CASSVGLRTDTQYF.